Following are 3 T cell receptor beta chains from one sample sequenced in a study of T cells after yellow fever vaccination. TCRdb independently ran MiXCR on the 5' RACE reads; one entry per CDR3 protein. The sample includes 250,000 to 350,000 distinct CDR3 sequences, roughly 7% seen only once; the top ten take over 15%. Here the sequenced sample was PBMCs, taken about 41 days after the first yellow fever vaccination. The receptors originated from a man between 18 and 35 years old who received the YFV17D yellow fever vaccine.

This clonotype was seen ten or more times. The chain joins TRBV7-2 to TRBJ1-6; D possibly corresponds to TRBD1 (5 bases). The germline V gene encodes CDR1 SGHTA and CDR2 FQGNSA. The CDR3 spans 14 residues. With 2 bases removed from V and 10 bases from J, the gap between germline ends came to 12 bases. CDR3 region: CASSLFPRDSPLHF. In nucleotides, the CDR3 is TGTGCCAGCAGCTTATTCCCCAGGGACTCACCCCTCCACTTT.

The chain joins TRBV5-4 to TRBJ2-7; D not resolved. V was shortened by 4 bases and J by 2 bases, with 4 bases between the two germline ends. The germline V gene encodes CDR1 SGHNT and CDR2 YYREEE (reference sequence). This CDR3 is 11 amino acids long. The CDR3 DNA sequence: TGTGCCAGCAGCAACGCCTACGAGCAGTACTTC. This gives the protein CASSNAYEQYF.

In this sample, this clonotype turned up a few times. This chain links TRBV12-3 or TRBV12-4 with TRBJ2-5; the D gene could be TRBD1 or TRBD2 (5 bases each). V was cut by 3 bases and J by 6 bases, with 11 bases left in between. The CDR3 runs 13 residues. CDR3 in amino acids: CASSFGQGQTQYF. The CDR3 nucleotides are TGTGCCAGCAGTTTCGGGCAGGGACAGACCCAGTACTTC.